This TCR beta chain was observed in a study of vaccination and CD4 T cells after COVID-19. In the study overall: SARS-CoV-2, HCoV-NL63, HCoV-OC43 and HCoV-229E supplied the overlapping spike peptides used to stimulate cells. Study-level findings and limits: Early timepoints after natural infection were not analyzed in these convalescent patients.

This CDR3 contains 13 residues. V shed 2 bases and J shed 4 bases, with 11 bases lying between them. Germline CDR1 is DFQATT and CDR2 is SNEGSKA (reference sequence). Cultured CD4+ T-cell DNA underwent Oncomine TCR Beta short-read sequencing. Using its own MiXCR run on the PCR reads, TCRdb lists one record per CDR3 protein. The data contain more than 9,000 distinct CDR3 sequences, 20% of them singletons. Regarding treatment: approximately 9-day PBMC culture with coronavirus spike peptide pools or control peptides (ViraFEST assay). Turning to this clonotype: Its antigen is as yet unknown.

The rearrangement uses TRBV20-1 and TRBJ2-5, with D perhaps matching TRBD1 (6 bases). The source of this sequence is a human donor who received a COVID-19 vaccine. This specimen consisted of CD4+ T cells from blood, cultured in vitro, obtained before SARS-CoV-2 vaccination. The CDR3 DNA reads TGCAGTGCTAGACAGCAGGGGCGAGAGACCCAGTACTTC. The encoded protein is CSARQQGRETQYF.